Below are 22 T cell receptor beta chains sequenced from a single sample in a study of shared clonotypes between healthy human individuals. Some clones are missing from TCRdb's copy, which holds only in-frame ones; the method was immunoSEQ multiplex PCR. The data hold under 600,000 clones, with about 96% observed a single time. What was sequenced was naive CD4+ T cells sorted from blood. The subset was: CD45RA+ positively selected. These receptor sequences come from a woman aged 25 to 39 in good health.

The chain recombines TRBV19 with TRBJ1-3; D may be TRBD1 (5 bases). CDR1 and CDR2 (germline): LNHDA, SQIVND (reference sequence). V gave up 3 bases and J gave up 5 bases, with 11 bases separating them. The CDR3 totals 14 residues. As DNA, the CDR3 is TGTGCCAGTAGTATGCAGACAGTCCGAAACACCATATATTTT. This codes for CASSMQTVRNTIYF.

This chain connects TRBV4-1 to TRBJ2-3; TRBD2 aligns across 11 bases. From germline, CDR1 is MGHRA and CDR2 YSYEKL. Losses at the gene ends were 2 bases for V and 2 bases for J; bases not matched to a gene: 9. CDR3 length: 18 amino acids. CDR3 nucleotides: TGCGCCAGCAGCCAACGGCCCCGACTAGCGGGATTCACAGATACGCAGTATTTT. Residues: CASSQRPRLAGFTDTQYF.

This sequence joins TRBV28 and TRBJ2-5; 11 bases match TRBD1. V gave up 2 bases and J gave up 5 bases; unmatched junction bases: 4. This CDR3 spans 15 amino acids. Germline CDR1 reads MDHEN; CDR2 reads SYDVKM. CDR3 in amino acids: CASSLLDRGRETQYF. The DNA of the CDR3 is TGTGCCAGCAGTTTACTGGACAGGGGGCGTGAGACCCAGTACTTC.

The rearrangement uses TRBV30 and TRBJ1-4; 8 nucleotides align to TRBD1. J lost 3 bases, V lost 7 bases, and 1 base had no gene match. Germline-derived CDR1 and CDR2 are GTSNPN and SVGIG (reference sequence). The CDR3 consists of 12 residues. CDR3: CALQGANEKLFF. The CDR3 nucleotides are TGTGCCTTACAGGGGGCTAATGAAAAACTGTTTTTT.

V is TRBV6-1 and J is TRBJ2-7; 8 bases are shared with TRBD1. The CDR3 consists of 12 residues. Trimming took 6 bases from V and 6 from J; bases not matched to a gene: 4. Germline V CDR1 and CDR2: MNHNS, SASEGT. The chain's CDR3 is CASRIGTGEQYF. CDR3 nucleotide sequence: TGTGCCAGCAGGATAGGGACAGGCGAGCAGTACTTC.

The genes are TRBV7-9 and TRBJ2-2; 13 nucleotides align to TRBD2. Germline V gives CDR1 SEHNR, CDR2 FQNEAQ (reference sequence). V gave up 4 bases and J gave up 4 bases; unmatched junction bases: 3. This CDR3 contains 16 residues. The CDR3 region has the DNA TGTGCCAGCAGCTCGGGACTAGCGGGATCCACCGGGGAGCTGTTTTTT. Translated: CASSSGLAGSTGELFF.

The chain links TRBV7-9 to TRBJ2-2; D call uncertain. CDR1 is SEHNR, CDR2 FQNEAQ, per germline (reference sequence). The CDR3 totals 15 residues. The germline V and J ends were trimmed by 5 bases and 0 bases, with 10 bases remaining between them. The CDR3 protein is CASSPRTSNTGELFF. The CDR3, as DNA: TGTGCCAGCAGCCCTAGGACCTCGAACACCGGGGAGCTGTTTTTT.

The table lists this clone with a few counts. V usage is TRBV2 and J usage is TRBJ1-5, with TRBD1 as a possible D gene (6 bases). The ends were cut back, 1 base at V and 7 bases at J, with 11 bases in the middle. The CDR3 covers 14 residues. Germline CDR1 and CDR2: SNHLY and FYNNEI. The CDR3 reads CASSEGQGYQPQHF. CDR3 coding DNA: TGTGCCAGCAGTGAAGGGCAGGGGTACCAGCCCCAGCATTTT.

The chain carries TRBV15 and TRBJ2-6; 16 bases agree with TRBD2. The V and J ends lost 2 bases and 4 bases, in that order; junction bases with no gene match: 11. Germline loops: CDR1 LNHNV, CDR2 YYDKDF (reference sequence). The length of the CDR3 is 21 residues. The DNA of the CDR3 is TGTGCCACCAGCAGAACACTCCGGGGACTAGCGGGAGGGCTCGGGGCCAACGTCCTGACTTTC. This translates into CATSRTLRGLAGGLGANVLTF.

The chain links TRBV5-1 to TRBJ2-1; D ambiguous. Germline V lookup: CDR1 SGHRS, CDR2 YFSETQ. Trimming removed 0 bases at V and 7 bases at J, with 8 bases between. This CDR3 has 13 amino acids. CDR3 bases: TGCGCCAGCAGCTTGGGGCCGACTAATGAGCAGTTCTTC. Translation gives CASSLGPTNEQFF.

This chain uses TRBV5-1 with TRBJ2-1; the D gene is possibly TRBD2 (6 bases). V dropped 4 bases and J dropped 4 bases, with 15 bases sitting between them. This CDR3 is built from 15 residues. Germline V gene data show CDR1 as SGHRS and CDR2 as YFSETQ. The CDR3 sequence is CASSGTTSSYNEQFF. The CDR3 DNA is TGCGCCAGCAGCGGTACGACTAGTAGTTACAATGAGCAGTTCTTC.

J is TRBJ1-2 and V is TRBV7-4; D is ambiguous. Trimming took 5 bases from V and 4 from J, leaving 17 bases between them. The CDR3 is 15 amino acids. Germline V CDR1 and CDR2: SGHVT, SQSDAQ. CDR3 amino acids: CASSLPARKTYGYTF. DNA of the CDR3: TGTGCCAGCAGCCTCCCAGCTCGAAAGACCTATGGCTACACCTTC.

This chain links TRBV28 with TRBJ1-5; 7 bases are a match to TRBD1. This CDR3 comprises 15 residues. The germline V gene has CDR1 MDHEN and CDR2 SYDVKM. The V segment lost 4 bases and the J segment 8 bases; nucleotides outside the gene matches: 11. CDR3 sequence reads: CASSSTTGTREPQHF. CDR3 bases: TGTGCCAGCAGTTCCACGACAGGGACCAGGGAGCCCCAGCATTTT.

The V gene is TRBV15, the J gene TRBJ1-4; D is uncertain. The CDR3 runs to 14 residues. Germline CDR1 LNHNV, CDR2 YYDKDF (reference sequence). Deletions cut 5 bases from V and 8 bases from J, with 15 bases between. The CDR3 DNA follows: TGTGCCACCAGCTGGACGCTAACGGGAGAAAAACTGTTTTTT. Its protein is CATSWTLTGEKLFF.

The V and J genes are TRBV28 and TRBJ2-5; possible D gene TRBD2, 6 bases. TRBJ2-7 matches the DNA end more closely, so the J call is doubtful. CDR1 is MDHEN, CDR2 SYDVKM, per germline. The CDR3 length is 15 residues. DNA for the CDR3: TGTGCCTGTACCGGGACTTCATTGGCCGCCTACGAGCAGTACTTC. Translating it yields CACTGTSLAAYEQYF.

V gene TRBV11-2 combines with J gene TRBJ2-2, with D possibly being TRBD2 (5 bases). V lost 1 base and J lost 0, with 12 bases in between. CDR1 is SGHAT, CDR2 FQNNGV, per germline. The CDR3 is made up of 17 amino acids. The CDR3 here is CASSLATSSPNTGELFF. CDR3 bases: TGTGCCAGCAGCTTAGCAACTAGTTCGCCGAACACCGGGGAGCTGTTTTTT.

This rearrangement joins TRBV18 to TRBJ2-7; 10 positions match TRBD1. The germline CDR1 and CDR2 sequences are KGHSH and LQKENI. V lost 4 bases, J lost 7 bases, and 7 bases stayed unmatched. This CDR3 is 14 amino acids long. The CDR3 DNA sequence: TGTGCCAGCTCACAGGGACAGGGGATGGGGGAGCAGTACTTC. This codes for CASSQGQGMGEQYF. The variable domain in full, completed from reference TRBV18 and TRBJ2-7, reads NAGVMQNPRHLVRRRGQEARLRCSPMKGHSHVYWYRQLPEEGLKFMVYLQKENIIDESGMPKERFSAEFPKEGPSILRIQQVVRGDSAAYFCASSQGQGMGEQYFGPGTRLTVT.

This clone was recorded once. V usage is TRBV7-8 and J usage is TRBJ1-2; 9 bases are a match to TRBD1. V gave up 5 bases and J gave up 3 bases; unmatched junction bases: 16. Germline V lookup: CDR1 SGHVS, CDR2 FQNEAQ. The CDR3 is 18 residues long. This chain's CDR3 is CASSRDREIHNRHYGYTF. CDR3 bases: TGTGCCAGCAGCCGGGACAGGGAAATCCATAATAGGCACTATGGCTACACCTTC.

The J gene is TRBJ2-2, the V gene TRBV19; D call uncertain. This CDR3 spans 15 amino acids. V lost 3 bases to trimming and J lost 4 bases, with 12 bases between them. The germline gives CDR1 LNHDA, CDR2 SQIVND (reference sequence). CDR3 loop: CASSISRSGTGELFF. The CDR3 DNA sequence: TGTGCCAGTAGTATTTCTAGGAGTGGCACCGGGGAGCTGTTTTTT.

V gene TRBV27 combines with J gene TRBJ2-1, with 8 bases aligning to TRBD2. The germline V gene encodes CDR1 MNHEY and CDR2 SMNVEV (reference sequence). There are 12 residues in the CDR3. Trimming at V came to 7 bases and at J to 8 bases, leaving 4 bases not matched to a gene. The CDR3 bases are TGTGCCAGCACCAGCGGGAGTGATGAGCAGTTCTTC. Its protein product is CASTSGSDEQFF.

The genes are TRBV19 and TRBJ2-2; 8 bases match TRBD2. Trimming at V came to 2 bases and at J to 4 bases, leaving 3 bases not matched to a gene. Germline CDR1 is LNHDA and CDR2 is SQIVND (reference sequence). The CDR3 is made up of 15 amino acids. The DNA of the CDR3 is TGTGCCAGTAGTATACTAGCGGGCGCCACCGGGGAGCTGTTTTTT. This translates into CASSILAGATGELFF.

This sequence joins TRBV28 and TRBJ2-5; 7 bases map to TRBD1. With the DNA end fitting TRBJ2-7 better, the J assignment may be wrong. The germline V gene has CDR1 MDHEN and CDR2 SYDVKM. The CDR3 has 13 residues. CDR3 nucleotides: TGTGCCAGCAGTTCGGGACAGCTCTACGAGCAGTACTTC. Translated: CASSSGQLYEQYF.